This TCR beta chain was sequenced for a study of radiotherapy plus CTLA-4 blockade in lung cancer. Turning to the study itself: Disease control was achieved by approximately 30% of patients, and objective responses by about 17%. Overall study results and limits: Response, reportedly, was best predicted by interferon-beta along with early blood T cell clone dynamics. Blood saw expansion of tumor-derived TCR clones after radiotherapy plus ipilimumab.

Germline V gene data show CDR1 as LNHDA and CDR2 as SQIVND (reference sequence). The CDR3 runs 15 residues. Trimming took off 0 bases at V and 0 bases at J, with 8 bases between the two ends. Focal radiation plus CTLA-4 blockade with ipilimumab was administered to patients who had chemo-refractory metastatic non-small-cell lung cancer. Assay used: immunoSEQ multiplex PCR; TCRdb lists only in-frame clones, some missing. The table shows 75,000 to 100,000 clones, with 80% to 90% occurring only once. About this clone itself: Its antigen is undetermined.

The receptor was derived from a human donor with non-small cell lung cancer that progressed on radiotherapy plus ipilimumab. V is TRBV19 and J is TRBJ1-1; D is uncertain. Sequenced here: peripheral blood, sampled from a patient treated with radiotherapy plus ipilimumab. The CDR3 spells CASSIDFSLNTEAFF. The CDR3, as DNA: TGTGCCAGTAGTATAGATTTCAGTTTGAACACTGAAGCTTTCTTT. The full variable domain, its missing parts supplied by reference TRBV19 and TRBJ1-1, is DGGITQSPKYLFRKEGQNVTLSCEQNLNHDAMYWYRQDPGQGLRLIYYSQIVNDFQKGDIAEGYSVSREKKESFPLTVTSAQKNPTAFYLCASSIDFSLNTEAFFGQGTRLTVV.